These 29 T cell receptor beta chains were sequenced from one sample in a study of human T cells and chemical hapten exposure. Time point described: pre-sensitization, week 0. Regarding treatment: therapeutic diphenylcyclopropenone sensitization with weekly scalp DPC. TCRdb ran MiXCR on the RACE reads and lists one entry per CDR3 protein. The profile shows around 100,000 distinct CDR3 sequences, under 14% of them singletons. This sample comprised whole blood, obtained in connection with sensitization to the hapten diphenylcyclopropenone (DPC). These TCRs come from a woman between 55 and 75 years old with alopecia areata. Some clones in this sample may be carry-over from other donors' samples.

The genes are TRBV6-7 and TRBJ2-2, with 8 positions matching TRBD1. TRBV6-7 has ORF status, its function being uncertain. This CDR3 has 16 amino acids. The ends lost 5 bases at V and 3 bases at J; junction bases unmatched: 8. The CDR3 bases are TGTGCCAGCAGTACTTATCAGGGGGCGCACACCGGGGAGCTGTTTTTT. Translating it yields CASSTYQGAHTGELFF.

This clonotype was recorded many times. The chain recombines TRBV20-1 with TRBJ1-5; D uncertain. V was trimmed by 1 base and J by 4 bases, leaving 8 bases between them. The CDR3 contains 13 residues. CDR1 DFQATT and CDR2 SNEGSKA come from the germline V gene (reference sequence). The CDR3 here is CSARVLENQPQHF. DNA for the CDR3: TGCAGTGCTAGAGTACTTGAGAATCAGCCCCAGCATTTT.

This CDR3 is CASRPDSGHNYGYTF. CDR3 DNA sequence: TGTGCCAGCAGACCAGATTCAGGGCACAACTATGGCTACACCTTC. The rearrangement links TRBV6-6 to TRBJ1-2; a weak D match, TRBD1 (5 bases). The CDR3 runs 15 residues. Per the germline V gene, CDR1 is MNHNY and CDR2 is SVGAGI (reference sequence). The V and J ends lost 6 bases and 2 bases respectively, with 16 bases between them.

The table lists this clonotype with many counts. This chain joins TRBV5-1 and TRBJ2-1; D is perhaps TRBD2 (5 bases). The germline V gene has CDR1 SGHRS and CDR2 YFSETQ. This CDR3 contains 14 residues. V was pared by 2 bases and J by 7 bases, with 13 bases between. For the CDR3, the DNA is TGCGCCAGCAGCTTACTCCGAGAGGGTAATGAGCAGTTCTTC. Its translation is CASSLLREGNEQFF. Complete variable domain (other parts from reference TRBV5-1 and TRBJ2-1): KAGVTQTPRYLIKTRGQQVTLSCSPISGHRSVSWYQQTPGQGLQFLFEYFSETQRNKGNFPGRFSGRQFSNSRSEMNVSTLELGDSALYLCASSLLREGNEQFFGPGTRLTVL.

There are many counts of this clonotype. The CDR3 protein is CASGQGKSEQYF. As DNA, the CDR3 is TGTGCCAGCGGACAGGGTAAAAGCGAGCAGTACTTC. This chain links TRBV12-3 or TRBV12-4 with TRBJ2-7; 8 bases are shared with TRBD1. Trimming removed 8 bases from V and 6 bases from J; junction bases left unmatched: 6. This CDR3 has 12 amino acids.

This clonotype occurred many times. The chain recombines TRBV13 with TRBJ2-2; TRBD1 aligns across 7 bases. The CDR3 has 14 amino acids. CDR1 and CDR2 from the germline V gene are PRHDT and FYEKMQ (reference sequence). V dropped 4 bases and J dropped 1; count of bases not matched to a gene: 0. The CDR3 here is CASSYRGNTGELFF. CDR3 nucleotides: TGTGCCAGCAGCTACAGGGGGAACACCGGGGAGCTGTTTTTT.

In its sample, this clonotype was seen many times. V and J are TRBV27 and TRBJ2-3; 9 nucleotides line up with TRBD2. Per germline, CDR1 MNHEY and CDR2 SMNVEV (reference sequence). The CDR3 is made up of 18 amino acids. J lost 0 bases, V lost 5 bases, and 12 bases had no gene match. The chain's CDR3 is CASSRTRGGGASTDTQYF. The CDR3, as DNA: TGTGCCAGCAGTCGAACCCGAGGCGGGGGGGCTAGCACAGATACGCAGTATTTT.

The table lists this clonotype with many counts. The CDR3 DNA reads as TGTGCCAGCATGCCTAGGGGGCGCCTGGGGGAAAAACTGTTTTTT. Translation gives CASMPRGRLGEKLFF. V and J are TRBV11-2 and TRBJ1-4; 7 bases are shared with TRBD1. The trim removed 7 bases at V and 8 bases at J, leaving 13 bases unmatched. Looked up from germline, CDR1 is SGHAT and CDR2 is FQNNGV. The CDR3 has 15 amino acids.

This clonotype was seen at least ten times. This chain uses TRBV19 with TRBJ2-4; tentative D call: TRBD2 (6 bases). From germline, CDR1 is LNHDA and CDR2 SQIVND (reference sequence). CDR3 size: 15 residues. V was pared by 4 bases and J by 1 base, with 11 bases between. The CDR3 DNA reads TGTGCCAGTAGTAGATCGGCGGGGGCCAAAAACATTCAGTACTTC. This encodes CASSRSAGAKNIQYF.

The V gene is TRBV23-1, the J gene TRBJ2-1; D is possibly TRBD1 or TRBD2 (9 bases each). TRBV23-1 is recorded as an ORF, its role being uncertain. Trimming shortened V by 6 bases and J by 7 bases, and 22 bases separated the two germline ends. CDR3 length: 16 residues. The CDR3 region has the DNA TGCGCCAGCAGCTGCCGTGCGGGGGGGACAGGGAATGAGCAGTTCTTC. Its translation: CASSCRAGGTGNEQFF.

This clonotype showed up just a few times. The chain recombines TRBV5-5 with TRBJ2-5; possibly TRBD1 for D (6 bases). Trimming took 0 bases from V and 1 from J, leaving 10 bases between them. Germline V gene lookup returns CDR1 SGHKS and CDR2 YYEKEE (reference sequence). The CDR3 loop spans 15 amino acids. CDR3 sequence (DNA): TGTGCCAGCAGCTTGGGACAGGCGTCCCAAGAGACCCAGTACTTC. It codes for CASSLGQASQETQYF.

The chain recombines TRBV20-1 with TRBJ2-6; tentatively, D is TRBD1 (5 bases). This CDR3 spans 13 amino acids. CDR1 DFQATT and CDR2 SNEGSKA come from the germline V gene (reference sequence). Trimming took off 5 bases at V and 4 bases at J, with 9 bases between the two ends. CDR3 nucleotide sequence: TGCAGTGCTGAAAGACAGGGGGCCAACGTCCTGACTTTC. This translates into CSAERQGANVLTF.

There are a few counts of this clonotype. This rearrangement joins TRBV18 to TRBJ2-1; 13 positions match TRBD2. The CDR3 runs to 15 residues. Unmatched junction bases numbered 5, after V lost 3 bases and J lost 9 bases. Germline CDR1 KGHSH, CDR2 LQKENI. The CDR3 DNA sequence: TGTGCCAGCTCACCCACTAGCGGGGGGGCCGTTGAGCAGTTCTTC. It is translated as CASSPTSGGAVEQFF.

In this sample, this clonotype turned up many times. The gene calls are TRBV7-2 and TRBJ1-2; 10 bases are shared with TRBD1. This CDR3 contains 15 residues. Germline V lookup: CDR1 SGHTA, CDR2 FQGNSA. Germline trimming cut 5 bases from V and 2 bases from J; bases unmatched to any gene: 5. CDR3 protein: CASSLRQGANYGYTF. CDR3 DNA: TGTGCCAGCAGCCTCCGACAGGGGGCGAACTATGGCTACACCTTC.

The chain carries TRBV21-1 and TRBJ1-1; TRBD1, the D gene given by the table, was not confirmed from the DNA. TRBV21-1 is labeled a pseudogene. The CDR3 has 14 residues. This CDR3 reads CASSARDRNTEAFF. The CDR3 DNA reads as TGTGCCAGCAGCGCCCGGGACAGGAACACTGAAGCTTTCTTT.

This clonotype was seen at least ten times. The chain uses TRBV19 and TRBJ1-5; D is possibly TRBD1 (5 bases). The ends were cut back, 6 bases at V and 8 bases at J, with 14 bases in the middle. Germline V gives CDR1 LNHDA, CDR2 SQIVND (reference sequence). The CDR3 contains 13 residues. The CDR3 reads CASSKTKGEPQHF. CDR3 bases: TGTGCCAGTAGCAAAACGAAAGGGGAGCCCCAGCATTTT.

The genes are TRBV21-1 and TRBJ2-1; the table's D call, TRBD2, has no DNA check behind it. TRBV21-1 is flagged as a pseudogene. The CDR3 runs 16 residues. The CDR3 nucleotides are TGTGCCAGCAGCAAAGTGGAACTAGACTCCTACAATGAGCAGTTCTTC. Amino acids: CASSKVELDSYNEQFF.

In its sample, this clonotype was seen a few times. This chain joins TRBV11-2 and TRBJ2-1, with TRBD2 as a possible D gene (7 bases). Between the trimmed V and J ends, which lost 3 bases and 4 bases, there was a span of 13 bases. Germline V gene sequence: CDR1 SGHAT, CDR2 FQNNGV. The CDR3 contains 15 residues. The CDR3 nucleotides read TGTGCCAGCAGCTTTGGGGGGGCCGTATACAATGAGCAGTTCTTC. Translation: CASSFGGAVYNEQFF.

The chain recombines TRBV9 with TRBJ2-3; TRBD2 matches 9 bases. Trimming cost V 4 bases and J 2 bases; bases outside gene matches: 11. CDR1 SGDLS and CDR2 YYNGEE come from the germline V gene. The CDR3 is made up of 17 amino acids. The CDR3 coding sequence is TGTGCCAGCAGCCCGCCCCGGCTAGCGGGGTTCACAGATACGCAGTATTTT. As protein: CASSPPRLAGFTDTQYF.

For the CDR3, the DNA is TGTGCCAGCAGCTCCCCCGGGAGCGGTGAAGGCCAGTTCTTC. Its protein product is CASSSPGSGEGQFF. The genes are TRBV11-3 and TRBJ2-1; a possible D gene is TRBD2 (6 bases). Germline V lookup: CDR1 SGHNT, CDR2 YENEEA. Trimming stripped 4 bases from V and 13 bases from J, with 20 bases between. The CDR3 contains 14 residues.

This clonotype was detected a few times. CDR3 sequence (DNA): TGTGCCAGCAGAGGGACAGGACGAAATTCACCCCTCCACTTT. Its translation: CASRGTGRNSPLHF. The chain combines TRBV2 with TRBJ1-6; 8 bases match TRBD1. Per germline, CDR1 SNHLY and CDR2 FYNNEI. Trimming removed 6 bases from V and 7 bases from J; junction bases left unmatched: 5. The CDR3 extends over 14 amino acids.

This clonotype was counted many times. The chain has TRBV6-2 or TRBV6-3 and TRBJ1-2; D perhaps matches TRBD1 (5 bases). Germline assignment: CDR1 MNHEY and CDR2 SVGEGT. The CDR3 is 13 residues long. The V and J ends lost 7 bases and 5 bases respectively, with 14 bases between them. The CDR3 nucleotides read TGTGCCAGCAAGGAGGGGTCAGCGTATGGCTACACCTTC. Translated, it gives CASKEGSAYGYTF.

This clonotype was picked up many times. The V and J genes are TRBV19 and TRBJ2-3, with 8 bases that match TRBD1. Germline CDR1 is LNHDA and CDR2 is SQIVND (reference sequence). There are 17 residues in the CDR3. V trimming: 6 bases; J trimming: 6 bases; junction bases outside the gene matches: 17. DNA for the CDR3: TGTGCCAGTAGCGCCTATTGGCGACAGGGGCCCGCCGATACGCAGTATTTT. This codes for CASSAYWRQGPADTQYF.

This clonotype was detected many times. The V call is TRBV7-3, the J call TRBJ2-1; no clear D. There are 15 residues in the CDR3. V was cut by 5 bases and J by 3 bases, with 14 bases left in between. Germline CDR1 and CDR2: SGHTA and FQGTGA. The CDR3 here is CASSPAALDYNEQFF. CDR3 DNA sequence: TGTGCCAGCAGCCCCGCCGCTCTGGACTACAATGAGCAGTTCTTC.

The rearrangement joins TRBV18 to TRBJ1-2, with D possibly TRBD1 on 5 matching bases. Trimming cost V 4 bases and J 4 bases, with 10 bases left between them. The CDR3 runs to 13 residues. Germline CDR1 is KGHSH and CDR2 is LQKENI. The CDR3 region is CASSREGLYGYTF. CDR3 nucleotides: TGTGCCAGCTCACGCGAGGGACTCTATGGCTACACCTTC.

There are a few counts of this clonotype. CDR3 in DNA: TGTGCCAGTGCAACCCGGTCTAGGTACAATGAGCAGTTCTTC. It is translated as CASATRSRYNEQFF. The chain is built from TRBV7-2 and TRBJ2-1, with D unresolved. CDR1 is SGHTA and CDR2 is FQGNSA in the germline V gene. Trimming took off 9 bases at V and 4 bases at J, with 16 bases between the two ends. This CDR3 region has 14 residues.

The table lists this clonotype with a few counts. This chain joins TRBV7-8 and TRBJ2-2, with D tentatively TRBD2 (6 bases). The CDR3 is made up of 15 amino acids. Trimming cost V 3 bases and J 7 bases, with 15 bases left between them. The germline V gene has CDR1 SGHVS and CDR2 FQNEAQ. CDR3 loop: CASSFSAGINGELFF. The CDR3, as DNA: TGTGCCAGCAGCTTTAGCGCGGGGATTAACGGGGAGCTGTTTTTT. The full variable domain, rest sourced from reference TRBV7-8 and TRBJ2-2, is GAGVSQSPRYKVAKRGQDVALRCDPISGHVSLFWYQQALGQGPEFLTYFQNEAQLDKSGLPSDRFFAERPEGSVSTLKIQRTQQEDSAVYLCASSFSAGINGELFFGEGSRLTVL.

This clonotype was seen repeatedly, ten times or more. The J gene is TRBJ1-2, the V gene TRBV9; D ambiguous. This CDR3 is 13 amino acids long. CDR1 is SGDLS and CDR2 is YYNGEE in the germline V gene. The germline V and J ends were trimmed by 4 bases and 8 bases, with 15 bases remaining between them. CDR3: CASSSIGGKGYTF. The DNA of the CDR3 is TGTGCCAGCAGCTCCATAGGAGGAAAAGGCTACACCTTC.

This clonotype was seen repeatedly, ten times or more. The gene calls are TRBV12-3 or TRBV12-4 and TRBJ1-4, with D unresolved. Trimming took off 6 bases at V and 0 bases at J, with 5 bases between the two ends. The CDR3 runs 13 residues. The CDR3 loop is CASSVATNEKLFF. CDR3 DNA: TGTGCCAGCAGCGTTGCAACTAATGAAAAACTGTTTTTT.